This T cell receptor (beta chain) is from a study of TIL therapy for anti-PD-1-resistant metastatic lung cancer. General observations from the study: Many TIL product clones were absent from baseline tumor, suggesting clonal contraction.

Time point of the sample: pre-treatment sample, taken before nivolumab and TIL therapy. Tumor tissue came from excised metastases, mostly pleural nodules or supraclavicular lymph nodes. Patients were adults with stage 4 NSCLC. The CDR3 contains 14 residues. Germline V gene sequence: CDR1 MNHEY, CDR2 SMNVEV (reference sequence). V lost 2 bases, J lost 6 bases, and 12 bases lay in between. The libraries were made with immunoSEQ v3. The data were produced by immunoSEQ multiplex PCR, yet TCRdb's version contains in-frame clones alone and is incomplete. Of approximately 92,000 clones listed, just over 65% are singletons. A remark on this clone: The antigen is undetermined.

Sequenced here: tumor tissue, sampled at baseline. The clonotype was recovered from a person between 25 and 79 years old with non-small cell lung cancer. The chain is built from TRBV27 and TRBJ2-3; D is ambiguous. The CDR3 sequence is CASSLLLAGDTQYF. The CDR3 bases are TGTGCCAGCAGTTTACTCCTGGCCGGGGATACGCAGTATTTT.